The 16 T cell receptor beta chains listed next were all sequenced from one sample in a study of early T cells in non-severe SARS-CoV-2 infection. From the 5' RACE reads, TCRdb called clonotypes with MiXCR, one entry per CDR3 protein. The sample includes over 25,000 distinct CDR3 sequences, about 10% of them seen just once. What was sequenced was whole blood. The receptors originated from an adult who was a healthcare worker with PCR-confirmed SARS-CoV-2 infection or an uninfected control (not recorded which).

This clonotype was observed many times. The J gene is TRBJ2-5, the V gene TRBV11-2; the D gene is possibly TRBD2 (6 bases). The V gene lost 1 base and the J gene lost 5 bases, with 14 bases spanning the gap. The CDR3 consists of 15 residues. Germline CDR1 is SGHAT and CDR2 is FQNNGV. CDR3 loop: CASSLGPIGGETQYF. CDR3 nucleotides: TGTGCCAGCAGCTTAGGACCCATCGGAGGGGAGACCCAGTACTTC.

This clonotype was recorded many times. The gene calls are TRBV11-3 and TRBJ2-5; a possible D gene is TRBD2 (5 bases). The CDR3 covers 15 residues. The V end was cut by 5 bases, the J end by 2 bases, with 15 bases between. CDR1 is SGHNT, CDR2 YENEEA, per germline. The CDR3 region has the DNA TGTGCCAGCAGCCCCATGTGGACTCCTCAAGAGACCCAGTACTTC. The encoded protein is CASSPMWTPQETQYF.

Ten or more counts support this clonotype. This chain uses TRBV7-3 with TRBJ2-1; D uncertain. The V end was cut by 3 bases, the J end by 7 bases, with 4 bases between. The CDR3 contains 11 residues. Germline loops: CDR1 SGHTA, CDR2 FQGTGA. The DNA of the CDR3 is TGTGCCAGCAGCTTGAGAAATGAGCAGTTCTTC. As protein: CASSLRNEQFF.

This clonotype was detected many times. V gene TRBV7-6 combines with J gene TRBJ2-3; 7 bases match TRBD1. Germline V lookup: CDR1 SGHVS, CDR2 FNYEAQ. Trimming removed 6 bases from V and 3 bases from J; junction bases left unmatched: 15. This CDR3 comprises 17 residues. As DNA, the CDR3 is TGTGCCAGCAGACCAGTCCCCGGGACAGTGCTTACAGATACGCAGTATTTT. Translation gives CASRPVPGTVLTDTQYF.

This clonotype was observed a handful of times. The genes are TRBV4-3 and TRBJ2-7, with D hard to call. There are 14 residues in the CDR3. Germline-derived CDR1 and CDR2 are LGHNA and YSLEER. Trimming pared 0 bases from V and 2 bases from J, leaving 8 bases between. The CDR3 bases are TGCGCCAGCAGCCAAGATCTGGCCACCTACGAGCAGTACTTC. It is translated as CASSQDLATYEQYF.

This clonotype was observed a handful of times. V gene TRBV29-1 combines with J gene TRBJ2-4, with no clear D. Germline CDR1 reads SQVTM; CDR2 reads ANQGSEA. The CDR3 loop spans 10 amino acids. The ends were cut back, 7 bases at V and 11 bases at J, with 12 bases in the middle. DNA of the CDR3: TGCAGCGCCTTCAGCGAGGTTCAGTACTTC. Its protein is CSAFSEVQYF.

In this sample, this clonotype turned up a few times. The rearrangement uses TRBV6-5 and TRBJ1-6; a weak D match, TRBD1 (5 bases). The CDR3 totals 18 residues. Trimming removed 2 bases at V and 0 bases at J, with 14 bases between. Looked up from germline, CDR1 is MNHEY and CDR2 is SVGAGI. The CDR3 nucleotides are TGTGCCAGCAGTTACCTGACCCGACAGAGCTCCTATAATTCACCCCTCCACTTT. Translating it yields CASSYLTRQSSYNSPLHF.

This clonotype was seen at least ten times. The chain uses TRBV7-9 and TRBJ2-3; TRBD2 aligns across 7 bases. The CDR3 consists of 15 residues. Germline-derived CDR1 and CDR2 are SEHNR and FQNEAQ (reference sequence). V lost 3 bases to trimming and J lost 4 bases; unmatched junction nucleotides: 7. The CDR3 DNA is TGTGCCAGCAGCTTCAGACTAGCCGCCTCAGATACGCAGTATTTT. Its translation: CASSFRLAASDTQYF.

The table lists this clonotype with many counts. V usage is TRBV7-2 and J usage is TRBJ1-2; D call uncertain. This CDR3 spans 12 amino acids. Germline values: CDR1 SGHTA, CDR2 FQGNSA. V dropped 1 base and J dropped 8 bases, with 8 bases sitting between them. The CDR3 DNA reads TGTGCCAGCAGCTTAGGGCAGGTCGGCTACACCTTC. Translating gives CASSLGQVGYTF.

In this sample, this clonotype turned up many times. The chain uses TRBV25-1 and TRBJ2-1, with a weak D call TRBD1 (6 bases). The germline CDR1 and CDR2 sequences are MGHDK and SYGVNS. Deletions cut 7 bases from V and 7 bases from J, with 14 bases between. The CDR3 has 13 residues. The CDR3 region is CASTGVWPNEQFF. The CDR3 coding sequence is TGTGCCAGCACAGGGGTATGGCCAAATGAGCAGTTCTTC.

The V and J genes are TRBV19 and TRBJ1-6; D perhaps matches TRBD1 (6 bases). The CDR3 sequence is 14 residues long. V lost 4 bases, J lost 5 bases, and 9 bases lay in between. Germline V gene data show CDR1 as LNHDA and CDR2 as SQIVND (reference sequence). The DNA of the CDR3 is TGTGCCAGTAGTAGGGGGGCCGATAATTCACCCCTCCACTTT. It is translated as CASSRGADNSPLHF.

This clonotype came up once. The chain is built from TRBV27 and TRBJ2-1; D is unresolved. Germline V gene lookup returns CDR1 MNHEY and CDR2 SMNVEV (reference sequence). This CDR3 comprises 12 residues. Trimming removed 3 bases at V and 5 bases at J, with 5 bases between. CDR3 region: CASSFNDNEQFF. Here the CDR3 DNA reads TGTGCCAGCAGTTTTAATGACAATGAGCAGTTCTTC.

The J gene is TRBJ2-7, the V gene TRBV7-6; the D is unclear. CDR3 length: 14 residues. CDR1 SGHVS and CDR2 FNYEAQ come from the germline V gene. V was pared by 0 bases and J by 6 bases, with 12 bases between. The CDR3 protein is CASSLAAQASEQYF. Written as DNA, the CDR3 is TGTGCCAGCAGCTTAGCGGCGCAGGCGTCCGAGCAGTACTTC.

J is TRBJ2-5 and V is TRBV20-1, with 12 bases lining up with TRBD2. Trimming took 3 bases from V and 5 from J; bases not matched to a gene: 7. This CDR3 has 15 residues. Germline V gene sequence: CDR1 DFQATT, CDR2 SNEGSKA (reference sequence). CDR3 residues: CSARTSGGFRETQYF. DNA of the CDR3: TGCAGTGCTAGGACTAGCGGGGGATTCAGGGAGACCCAGTACTTC.

This clonotype was counted between two and nine times. V gene TRBV6-5 combines with J gene TRBJ2-3; TRBD2 aligns across 12 bases. Unmatched junction bases numbered 4, after V lost 2 bases and J lost 4 bases. The germline gives CDR1 MNHEY, CDR2 SVGAGI. CDR3 length equals 16 residues. CDR3 region: CASSYRLAGASDTQYF. Written as DNA, the CDR3 is TGTGCCAGCAGTTACCGACTAGCGGGGGCATCAGATACGCAGTATTTT.

This clonotype was observed at least ten times. J is TRBJ1-6 and V is TRBV9; a possible D gene is TRBD1 (5 bases). The CDR3 has 15 residues. Trimming took 3 bases from V and 8 from J, leaving 15 bases between them. The V gene's germline CDR1 is SGDLS and CDR2 YYNGEE. CDR3 region: CASSEEEGYDSPLHF. For the CDR3, the DNA is TGTGCCAGCAGCGAGGAGGAGGGGTACGATTCACCCCTCCACTTT.